One sample yielded the 13 T cell receptor beta chains listed below, sequenced in a study of CD8+ T cells in alopecia areata (dated by TCRdb to the late 2010s). Sample time point, as interpreted from the label and publication: baseline before oral tofacitinib. To prepare the library, the immunoSEQ multiplex PCR assay was applied. RNA was extracted from all samples and reverse transcribed into cDNA as template for TCR sequencing. TCRdb carries this immuneACCESS record with in-frame sequences only. Its versions omit some clonotypes, under half of them owing to an unresolved V gene in the studies checked, with the rest unexplained. The sample data list approximately 180,000 clones, and 67% of these were observed just once. The ten largest account for about an eighth of the sample. This specimen was CD8+ T cells sorted from blood, taken at week 0. The receptors derive from a human donor with alopecia areata.

The chain links TRBV29-1 to TRBJ2-1; 11 nucleotides agree with TRBD1. Germline CDR1 is SQVTM and CDR2 is ANQGSEA. The CDR3 loop spans 15 amino acids. V shed 7 bases and J 6 bases; nucleotides not matched to a gene: 11. CDR3 amino acids: CSAPGQGGKFNEQFF. For the CDR3, the DNA is TGCAGCGCTCCGGGACAGGGGGGCAAATTCAATGAGCAGTTCTTC.

Concerning this clone: No conserved phenylalanine or tryptophan is present at the end of the CDR3, so a read error is the likely explanation. The limits of the CDR3 on the DNA are not certain, so only TCRdb's listed CDR3 is given. V gene TRBV7-2 combines with J gene TRBJ2-7; TRBD2 is the table's D call, not checked against the DNA. CDR1 is SGHTA, CDR2 FQGNSA, per germline. The CDR3 is made up of 10 amino acids, end residues included. CDR3 sequence: CASRQPGDPR.

The chain couples TRBV5-6 to TRBJ2-7, with TRBD1 matching over 10 bases. V shed 5 bases and J 4 bases; nucleotides not matched to a gene: 15. Germline CDR1 and CDR2: SGHDT and YYEEEE. The CDR3 covers 17 residues. CDR3 in DNA: TGTGCCAGCAGGTTTGGCGTCGGGGGACAGGGGCCTTACGAGCAGTACTTC. Amino acids: CASRFGVGGQGPYEQYF.

The chain carries TRBV11-2 and TRBJ2-3; D unclear. CDR3 length: 14 residues. Germline values: CDR1 SGHAT, CDR2 FQNNGV. V was cut by 1 base and J by 6 bases, with 11 bases left in between. The CDR3 DNA reads TGTGCCAGCAGCTTAGGGCTTTCGGAGGATACGCAGTATTTT. Protein: CASSLGLSEDTQYF.

The table lists this clone with a few counts. The chain employs TRBV9 and TRBJ2-7, with D possibly TRBD1 on 6 matching bases. Trimming removed 3 bases from V and 5 bases from J, with 15 bases in between. The CDR3 has 14 amino acids. The V gene's germline CDR1 is SGDLS and CDR2 YYNGEE. CDR3 DNA sequence: TGTGCCAGCAGCGCATTACAGGGACGTGACGAGCAGTACTTC. It is translated as CASSALQGRDEQYF.

J is TRBJ2-2 and V is TRBV27; 9 nucleotides align to TRBD1. The ends lost 4 bases at V and 4 bases at J; junction bases unmatched: 4. The V gene's germline CDR1 is MNHEY and CDR2 SMNVEV (reference sequence). There are 15 residues in the CDR3. DNA of the CDR3: TGTGCCAGCAGTTGGGACAGGGCAAGCACCGGGGAGCTGTTTTTT. Protein product: CASSWDRASTGELFF.

The chain combines TRBV29-1 with TRBJ2-7; D is undetermined. Trimming removed 7 bases from V and 6 bases from J, with 13 bases in between. Germline V lookup: CDR1 SQVTM, CDR2 ANQGSEA. The CDR3 is 11 amino acids. For the CDR3, the DNA is TGCAGCGCCCCCCTTCTAGGCGAGCAGTACTTC. Translation gives CSAPLLGEQYF.

The chain joins TRBV2 to TRBJ2-5, with 8 bases lining up with TRBD1. This CDR3 region has 17 residues. The V gene end was trimmed by 3 bases and the J gene end by 3 bases; junction bases not matched to a gene: 12. From germline, CDR1 is SNHLY and CDR2 FYNNEI. The CDR3 spells CASSDQGQDIGKETQYF. DNA for the CDR3: TGTGCCAGCAGTGACCAGGGACAGGATATTGGTAAAGAGACCCAGTACTTC.

This rearrangement joins TRBV10-1 to TRBJ1-2; TRBD1 aligns across 8 bases. The CDR3 is 12 amino acids. With V trimmed by 5 bases and J by 8 bases, 4 bases remained unmatched. The germline V gene has CDR1 WNHNN and CDR2 SYGVQD (reference sequence). For the CDR3, the DNA is TGCGCCAGCAGTCGGACAGGGTCGGGCTACACCTTC. This sequence encodes CASSRTGSGYTF.

The chain links TRBV9 to TRBJ1-2, with a possible D match to TRBD1 (6 bases). From germline, CDR1 is SGDLS and CDR2 YYNGEE. Trimming removed 5 bases at V and 5 bases at J, with 10 bases between. This CDR3 is built from 12 residues. As DNA, the CDR3 is TGTGCCAGCAGTGACAGGAATTATGGCTACACCTTC. It translates to CASSDRNYGYTF.

This clone appeared a few times. This chain connects TRBV14 to TRBJ2-6; D not certain. The CDR3 loop spans 13 amino acids. V was cut by 6 bases and J by 4 bases, with 7 bases left in between. CDR1 and CDR2 from the germline V gene are SGHDN and FVKESK. The CDR3 loop is CASSTLGANVLTF. The CDR3, as DNA: TGTGCCAGCAGTACGTTGGGGGCCAACGTCCTGACTTTC.

This chain connects TRBV5-1 to TRBJ2-3; TRBD2 might be the D (6 bases). Trimming shortened V by 9 bases and J by 4 bases, and 24 bases separated the two germline ends. Germline lookup yields CDR1 SGHRS and CDR2 YFSETQ. The CDR3 has 16 residues. The CDR3: CATRWGTQAFPDTQYF. The CDR3 nucleotides are TGCGCCACCCGCTGGGGGACTCAGGCGTTCCCAGATACGCAGTATTTT.

The chain joins TRBV19 to TRBJ1-5; D possibly corresponds to TRBD1 (5 bases). Germline values: CDR1 LNHDA, CDR2 SQIVND (reference sequence). The ends were cut back, 5 bases at V and 4 bases at J, with 12 bases in the middle. This CDR3 is built from 14 residues. The CDR3 bases are TGTGCCAGTAGTGGGGCGGGGATTAATCAGCCCCAGCATTTT. Protein product: CASSGAGINQPQHF. Using reference TRBV19 and TRBJ1-5 for the parts outside the CDR3, the full variable domain is DGGITQSPKYLFRKEGQNVTLSCEQNLNHDAMYWYRQDPGQGLRLIYYSQIVNDFQKGDIAEGYSVSREKKESFPLTVTSAQKNPTAFYLCASSGAGINQPQHFGDGTRLSIL.